This passage covers 32 T cell receptor beta chains from one sample sequenced in a study of T cells in Graves' hyperthyroidism and ophthalmopathy. Researchers amplified the TCR beta CDR3 regions from RNA transcripts. RT-PCR in the first round (using the HTBI primer set) targeted the TCR CDR3. Each CDR3 protein gets one entry after TCRdb re-called the multiplex PCR reads with MiXCR. The data contain 50,000 to 60,000 distinct CDR3 sequences, about half of them singletons. Material: blood. Every receptor here comes from a woman aged 45 to 65 with Graves' ophthalmopathy.

This clonotype occurred many times. The V call is TRBV7-3, the J call TRBJ2-1, with 12 positions matching TRBD2. This CDR3 region has 16 residues. V shed 4 bases and J 7 bases; nucleotides not matched to a gene: 8. Germline assignment: CDR1 SGHTA and CDR2 FQGTGA. The CDR3 region is CASSSPTSGGMNEQFF. The CDR3 nucleotides read TGTGCCAGCAGCTCGCCAACTAGCGGGGGGATGAATGAGCAGTTCTTC.

This sequence joins TRBV7-9 and TRBJ1-2; the D gene is possibly TRBD1 (6 bases). The CDR3 has 12 amino acids. Germline V gene sequence: CDR1 SEHNR, CDR2 FQNEAQ (reference sequence). With 7 bases removed from V and 4 bases from J, the gap between germline ends came to 10 bases. CDR3 nucleotides: TGTGCCAGCAAACAGGGTAGCTATGGCTACACCTTC. Protein product: CASKQGSYGYTF.

At least ten counts were recorded for this clonotype. The chain combines TRBV5-1 with TRBJ2-5; TRBD1 is a possible D gene (5 bases). V gave up 5 bases and J gave up 2 bases, with 13 bases separating them. The CDR3 runs to 14 residues. CDR1 and CDR2 (germline): SGHRS, YFSETQ. The CDR3 nucleotides read TGCGCCAGCAGTCCAGGGATTAGGCAAGAGACCCAGTACTTC. This gives the protein CASSPGIRQETQYF.

This clonotype was detected many times. The genes are TRBV10-3 and TRBJ1-1; D perhaps matches TRBD1 (6 bases). The CDR3 has 15 amino acids. CDR1 and CDR2 from the germline V gene are ENHRY and SYGVKD. Trimming shortened V by 0 bases and J by 0 bases, and 8 bases separated the two germline ends. The CDR3 coding sequence is TGTGCCATCAGTGAGTCACCAGGGGTGAACACTGAAGCTTTCTTT. Translating gives CAISESPGVNTEAFF.

This clonotype was found many times. The J gene is TRBJ2-2, the V gene TRBV10-3; possible D gene TRBD1, 6 bases. Germline V lookup: CDR1 ENHRY, CDR2 SYGVKD. The V and J ends lost 8 bases and 1 base respectively, with 8 bases between them. The CDR3 runs 13 residues. The CDR3 coding sequence is TGTGCCATCCCGGGACAGAACACCGGGGAGCTGTTTTTT. Its translation: CAIPGQNTGELFF.

With respect to this clonotype: Germline is not matched at one junction end, which may reflect a read error. The chain couples TRBV2 to TRBJ2-1; TRBD2 aligns across 7 bases. Germline V gives CDR1 SNHLY, CDR2 FYNNEI. This CDR3 has 13 residues. The CDR3 loop reads CATTKAGVNERSF. CDR3 coding DNA: TGTGCCACTACTAAGGCGGGAGTCAATGAGCGGTCCTTC.

This clonotype was counted at least ten times. J is TRBJ1-5 and V is TRBV6-2 or TRBV6-3, with TRBD1 as a possible D gene (5 bases). Germline V gene lookup returns CDR1 MNHEY and CDR2 SVGEGT. This CDR3 contains 14 residues. The V end was cut by 6 bases, the J end by 1 base, with 10 bases between. The chain's CDR3 is CASSLGGSNQPQHF. The CDR3 bases are TGTGCCAGCAGCTTGGGGGGGAGCAATCAGCCCCAGCATTTT.

V and J are TRBV19 and TRBJ2-1; 9 nucleotides line up with TRBD1. In germline, CDR1 is LNHDA, CDR2 SQIVND (reference sequence). V gave up 10 bases and J gave up 12 bases; unmatched junction bases: 7. The CDR3 is 11 amino acids. CDR3 bases: TGTGCCACTCAAAGGGGACAGGGGCAGTTCTTC. Amino acid sequence: CATQRGQGQFF.

About this clonotype: It may be a read error: a sequence one base away is much more abundant. This chain connects TRBV6-4 to TRBJ2-2, with 9 bases matching TRBD2. The CDR3 is 17 residues long. V lost 3 bases to trimming and J lost 9 bases; unmatched junction nucleotides: 14. The germline V gene encodes CDR1 MRHNA and CDR2 SNTAGT. CDR3 bases: TGTGCCAGCAGTGAATCGCGGGAGGGCGTAGAAACCAGGGAGCTGTTTTTT. Translating it yields CASSESREGVETRELFF.

The count of this clonotype is one. CDR3 coding DNA: TGCAGTGCTAGACAGGACAGCGTGGTGGAAGCTTTCTTT. Protein sequence: CSARQDSVVEAFF. This rearrangement joins TRBV20-1 to TRBJ1-1; a possible D gene is TRBD1 (6 bases). The germline V and J ends were trimmed by 2 bases and 8 bases, with 15 bases remaining between them. The CDR3 has 13 amino acids. Germline-derived CDR1 and CDR2 are DFQATT and SNEGSKA (reference sequence).

The count of this clonotype is one. A much larger clonotype is one base distant, so this may be a read error. The V gene is TRBV6-5, the J gene TRBJ1-3; the D gene is possibly TRBD1 (6 bases). V gave up 8 bases and J gave up 9 bases, with 20 bases separating them. Per the germline V gene, CDR1 is MNHEY and CDR2 is SVGAGI. The CDR3 is 14 amino acids. CDR3 loop: CASGQQGGVTTIYF. The CDR3 bases are TGTGCCAGCGGTCAACAGGGAGGGGTCACCACCATATATTTT.

This clonotype was found many times. The rearrangement joins TRBV9 to TRBJ1-5, with a tentative D call TRBD1 (5 bases). V lost 0 bases and J 1 base, leaving 5 bases between the germline ends. CDR1 is SGDLS and CDR2 is YYNGEE in the germline V gene. The CDR3 loop spans 14 amino acids. CDR3 sequence (DNA): TGTGCCAGCAGCGTAGGACAGAGCAATCAGCCCCAGCATTTT. This sequence encodes CASSVGQSNQPQHF.

The chain uses TRBV7-6 and TRBJ1-6; D not certain. Trimming stripped 2 bases from V and 5 bases from J, with 1 base between. This CDR3 has 12 amino acids. CDR1 SGHVS and CDR2 FNYEAQ come from the germline V gene. CDR3 DNA sequence: TGTGCCAGCAGCTTAAATAATTCACCCCTCCACTTT. Its protein product is CASSLNNSPLHF.

This clonotype appeared many times. The J gene is TRBJ2-4, the V gene TRBV12-3 or TRBV12-4; 14 nucleotides match TRBD2. This CDR3 contains 16 residues. J was trimmed by 10 bases and V by 4 bases; bases with no gene match: 9. The CDR3 protein is CASSYGGTSGSEIQYF. CDR3 nucleotide sequence: TGTGCCAGCAGTTACGGAGGGACTAGCGGGAGTGAGATTCAGTACTTC.

This clonotype was found many times. CDR3 protein: CASSSGQPNTEAFF. The DNA for the CDR3 is TGTGCCAGCAGCTCGGGACAGCCTAACACTGAAGCTTTCTTT. The J gene is TRBJ1-1, the V gene TRBV6-5; 7 bases are a match to TRBD1. Germline CDR1 reads MNHEY; CDR2 reads SVGAGI. This CDR3 comprises 14 residues. V dropped 6 bases and J dropped 2; count of bases not matched to a gene: 6.

This clonotype was recorded at least ten times. This chain links TRBV19 with TRBJ1-2; the D gene is possibly TRBD1 (5 bases). V lost 6 bases, J lost 5 bases, and 25 bases lay in between. Germline lookup yields CDR1 LNHDA and CDR2 SQIVND (reference sequence). CDR3 length equals 17 residues. The CDR3 DNA sequence: TGTGCCAGTAGCCCCACGGCCACCCAAGGGGCCGCGTATGGCTACACCTTC. This sequence encodes CASSPTATQGAAYGYTF. The variable domain in full, with the rest retrieved from reference TRBV19 and TRBJ1-2, is DGGITQSPKYLFRKEGQNVTLSCEQNLNHDAMYWYRQDPGQGLRLIYYSQIVNDFQKGDIAEGYSVSREKKESFPLTVTSAQKNPTAFYLCASSPTATQGAAYGYTFGSGTRLTVV.

There are many counts of this clonotype. This sequence joins TRBV19 and TRBJ1-2; D may be TRBD1 (5 bases). The CDR3 contains 16 residues. Trimming took off 10 bases at V and 1 base at J, with 22 bases between the two ends. Germline lookup yields CDR1 LNHDA and CDR2 SQIVND (reference sequence). The CDR3, as DNA: TGTGCCACTACGCCGGGACCGAATATGGGTAACTATGGCTACACCTTC. Amino acid sequence: CATTPGPNMGNYGYTF. The full variable domain, completed using reference TRBV19 and TRBJ1-2, is DGGITQSPKYLFRKEGQNVTLSCEQNLNHDAMYWYRQDPGQGLRLIYYSQIVNDFQKGDIAEGYSVSREKKESFPLTVTSAQKNPTAFYLCATTPGPNMGNYGYTFGSGTRLTVV.

The table lists this clonotype with many counts. The J gene is TRBJ2-7, the V gene TRBV13, with 9 positions matching TRBD2. Germline V gives CDR1 PRHDT, CDR2 FYEKMQ (reference sequence). CDR3 size: 15 residues. The J segment lost 3 bases and the V segment lost 3 bases, leaving 6 bases of the junction unmatched. The chain's CDR3 is CASSLGLAGIYEQYF. DNA for the CDR3: TGTGCCAGCAGCTTGGGTCTAGCGGGAATCTACGAGCAGTACTTC.

CDR3 nucleotides: TGTGCCAGCTCACCGCGTCCGGGGGCTTATGTCGGGGAGCTGTTTTTT. This sequence encodes CASSPRPGAYVGELFF. The chain combines TRBV18 with TRBJ2-2, with D possibly being TRBD1 or TRBD2 (6 bases each). V was trimmed by 3 bases and J by 7 bases, leaving 18 bases between them. The CDR3 consists of 16 residues. The germline V gene has CDR1 KGHSH and CDR2 LQKENI.

This clonotype was recorded once. The junction does not match germline at one end; this may be a read error. The chain uses TRBV7-6 and TRBJ2-7; D unresolved. Per the germline V gene, CDR1 is SGHVS and CDR2 is FNYEAQ. The CDR3 is 14 residues long. The CDR3 sequence: CASSLKQNAYEQYF. The CDR3 nucleotides are TGTGCCAGCAGCTTAAAACAAAACGCCTACGAGCAGTACTTT.

This clonotype was seen at least ten times. The gene calls are TRBV4-1 and TRBJ2-3; possible D gene TRBD1, 6 bases. Trimming stripped 4 bases from V and 1 base from J, with 12 bases between. The CDR3 spans 15 residues. Looked up from germline, CDR1 is MGHRA and CDR2 is YSYEKL. The CDR3 bases are TGCGCCAGCAGCCCACTGACAGGACGCACAGATACGCAGTATTTT. It encodes CASSPLTGRTDTQYF.

The table lists this clonotype with a few counts. This sequence joins TRBV28 and TRBJ2-7; TRBD2 might be the D (6 bases). The CDR3 runs to 16 residues. Between the trimmed V and J ends, which lost 6 bases and 6 bases, there was a span of 24 bases. The V gene's germline CDR1 is MDHEN and CDR2 SYDVKM. Here the CDR3 reads CASSRPPPQEGSEQYF. CDR3 nucleotide sequence: TGTGCCAGCAGCCGACCACCCCCCCAGGAGGGTAGCGAGCAGTACTTC.

In this sample, this clonotype turned up many times. The CDR3 is CASSQEGQEIYEQYF. The CDR3 DNA reads as TGCGCCAGCAGCCAAGAAGGACAGGAGATCTACGAGCAGTACTTC. This rearrangement joins TRBV4-3 to TRBJ2-7; 7 bases are shared with TRBD1. The germline V gene has CDR1 LGHNA and CDR2 YSLEER. V trimming: 0 bases; J trimming: 3 bases; junction bases outside the gene matches: 5. The CDR3 has 15 residues.

The sample holds many counts of this clonotype. The chain couples TRBV7-7 to TRBJ2-5; TRBD2 aligns across 13 bases. The CDR3 covers 14 residues. Germline CDR1 SSHAT, CDR2 FNYEAQ (reference sequence). Losses at the gene ends were 5 bases for V and 4 bases for J; bases not matched to a gene: 1. CDR3 loop: CASSRLAGGETQYF. In DNA, the CDR3 is TGTGCCAGCAGCAGACTAGCGGGAGGAGAGACCCAGTACTTC.

The rearrangement uses TRBV7-3 and TRBJ2-1; either TRBD1 or TRBD2 may fit D (6 bases each). Germline CDR1 is SGHTA and CDR2 is FQGTGA. The germline V and J ends were trimmed by 4 bases and 10 bases, with 17 bases remaining between them. The CDR3 consists of 14 residues. CDR3 bases: TGTGCCAGCAGCTGCAACCGGGGGCGGGGCGAGCAGTTCTTC. Its translation: CASSCNRGRGEQFF.

Of note for this clonotype: This sequence may be a read error, since a much larger clone differs from it by one base. The J gene is TRBJ2-4, the V gene TRBV12-3 or TRBV12-4; 14 nucleotides align to TRBD2. The CDR3 consists of 16 residues. The V segment lost 4 bases and the J segment 12 bases; nucleotides outside the gene matches: 11. The chain's CDR3 is CASSYGGTSGSESQYF. The CDR3, as DNA: TGTGCCAGCAGTTACGGAGGGACTAGCGGGAGTGAGAGTCAGTACTTC.

The rearrangement links TRBV20-1 to TRBJ2-3, with 13 nucleotides matching TRBD2. The CDR3 has 16 residues. V trimming: 1 base; J trimming: 11 bases; junction bases outside the gene matches: 12. Germline V gene data show CDR1 as DFQATT and CDR2 as SNEGSKA (reference sequence). This chain's CDR3 is CSARGLAGGSYNEQYF. In DNA, the CDR3 is TGCAGTGCTAGAGGACTAGCGGGAGGTTCCTACAATGAGCAGTATTTT.

This chain links TRBV29-1 with TRBJ1-4, with D possibly TRBD1 on 6 matching bases. Trimming shortened V by 6 bases and J by 17 bases, and 28 bases separated the two germline ends. The CDR3 consists of 14 residues. CDR1 is SQVTM, CDR2 ANQGSEA, per germline. DNA for the CDR3: TGCAGCGTATACGTTGGTGGGGGCCTTGAGAAATTTTTTTTT. It specifies CSVYVGGGLEKFFF.

CDR3 coding DNA: TGTGCCAGCAGCCACCCCCTGGACTACGATGGGCAGTTCTTC. It is translated as CASSHPLDYDGQFF. This chain uses TRBV7-9 with TRBJ2-1; tentatively, D is TRBD2 (6 bases). V shed 5 bases and J shed 12 bases, with 20 bases lying between them. Germline CDR1 SEHNR, CDR2 FQNEAQ (reference sequence). The CDR3 is 14 residues long.

The chain couples TRBV9 to TRBJ2-1; TRBD2 matches 8 bases. Trimming removed 0 bases from V and 7 bases from J; junction bases left unmatched: 6. The CDR3 sequence is 15 residues long. CDR1 SGDLS and CDR2 YYNGEE come from the germline V gene. The CDR3 sequence: CASSVAGGGGNEQFF. The CDR3 region has the DNA TGTGCCAGCAGCGTAGCGGGAGGGGGAGGGAATGAGCAGTTCTTC.

This clonotype was recorded once. The rearrangement links TRBV9 to TRBJ2-3; no clear D. Germline lookup yields CDR1 SGDLS and CDR2 YYNGEE. The CDR3 is made up of 12 amino acids. Trimming removed 0 bases from V and 4 bases from J, with 3 bases in between. CDR3: CASSVESDTQYF. The CDR3 DNA is TGTGCCAGCAGCGTAGAGTCAGATACGCAGTATTTT.

The V and J genes are TRBV5-1 and TRBJ1-4, with 9 bases aligning to TRBD1. Germline values: CDR1 SGHRS, CDR2 YFSETQ. V shed 4 bases, J shed 1 base, and the junction held 2 bases outside the gene matches. The CDR3 consists of 15 residues. The CDR3, as DNA: TGCGCCAGCAGCCCGACAGGGGGAACTAATGAAAAACTGTTTTTT. Protein: CASSPTGGTNEKLFF.